The 15 T cell receptor beta chains presented below share a single source sample, sequenced in a study of cytomegalovirus exposure and HLA in healthy donors. Vbeta (60) and Jbeta (13) primers were used in the PCR. Sequencing used immunoSEQ multiplex PCR; TCRdb keeps in-frame clones, though not all of them. The sample lists some 130,000 clones, 80% occurring once. Sequencing used PBMCs. The receptors were sampled from a man aged 25 to 45 in good health.

The chain is built from TRBV6-1 and TRBJ2-7, with D perhaps matching TRBD2 (5 bases). V gave up 5 bases and J gave up 3 bases, with 11 bases separating them. Looked up from germline, CDR1 is MNHNS and CDR2 is SASEGT. The length of the CDR3 is 13 residues. CDR3 in DNA: TGTGCCAGCAGTCATCTTGACTACTACGAGCAGTACTTC. It codes for CASSHLDYYEQYF.

The CDR3 here is CAISGDSAFQETQYF. CDR3 DNA: TGTGCCATCAGCGGGGACAGCGCTTTCCAAGAGACCCAGTACTTC. This chain links TRBV10-3 with TRBJ2-5; 7 bases map to TRBD1. Germline assignment: CDR1 ENHRY and CDR2 SYGVKD. The CDR3 extends over 15 amino acids. The J segment lost 1 base and the V segment lost 6 bases, leaving 8 bases of the junction unmatched.

This clone was seen just once. The CDR3 DNA is TGCAGTGCTCCTACCGGGGGTGGCTACACCTTC. It yields the protein CSAPTGGGYTF. This chain links TRBV20-1 with TRBJ1-2; D possibly corresponds to TRBD1 (5 bases). The CDR3 has 11 residues. Trimming took off 5 bases at V and 7 bases at J, with 11 bases between the two ends. Germline V lookup: CDR1 DFQATT, CDR2 SNEGSKA (reference sequence).

This clone appeared a single time. The rearrangement uses TRBV11-2 and TRBJ2-1, with D perhaps matching TRBD2 (6 bases). V dropped 1 base and J dropped 3 bases, with 10 bases sitting between them. Looked up from germline, CDR1 is SGHAT and CDR2 is FQNNGV. CDR3 length: 15 amino acids. CDR3 residues: CASSLGGGYYNEQFF. CDR3 DNA: TGTGCCAGCAGCTTAGGCGGAGGGTACTACAATGAGCAGTTCTTC. Combining the CDR3 with reference TRBV11-2 and TRBJ2-1 gives the whole variable domain EAGVAQSPRYKIIEKRQSVAFWCNPISGHATLYWYQQILGQGPKLLIQFQNNGVVDDSQLPKDRFSAERLKGVDSTLKIQPAKLEDSAVYLCASSLGGGYYNEQFFGPGTRLTVL.

The V call is TRBV4-1, the J call TRBJ2-7; 7 nucleotides match TRBD1. Germline trimming cut 4 bases from V and 1 base from J; bases unmatched to any gene: 10. CDR3 size: 16 residues. Germline CDR1 MGHRA, CDR2 YSYEKL. The CDR3 spells CASSLLNTDRSYEQYF. The CDR3 DNA reads TGCGCCAGCAGCCTCCTTAACACGGACAGGTCCTACGAGCAGTACTTC.

About this clone: The sample carries other DNA sequences with the same CDR3. This chain connects TRBV5-1 to TRBJ1-3, with a tentative D call TRBD1 (5 bases). Germline assignment: CDR1 SGHRS and CDR2 YFSETQ. This CDR3 region has 16 residues. Trimming cost V 3 bases and J 7 bases, with 20 bases left between them. CDR3: CASSSRPGGSWNTIYF. For the CDR3, the DNA is TGCGCCAGCAGCTCTCGGCCGGGGGGGTCTTGGAACACCATATATTTT.

The chain is built from TRBV27 and TRBJ2-3, with TRBD2 matching over 8 bases. J lost 11 bases, V lost 5 bases, and 12 bases had no gene match. This CDR3 has 14 residues. CDR1 MNHEY and CDR2 SMNVEV come from the germline V gene (reference sequence). The CDR3 coding sequence is TGTGCCAGCAGTGGCGCCACGGGAGGGAGAGGGCAGTATTTT. This codes for CASSGATGGRGQYF.

The J gene is TRBJ2-5, the V gene TRBV10-3, with a possible D match to TRBD1 (7 bases). The CDR3 is 13 residues long. Germline CDR1 and CDR2: ENHRY and SYGVKD. V lost 6 bases and J lost 5, with 13 bases in between. The CDR3 here is CAISRGEQETQYF. The CDR3 DNA follows: TGTGCCATCAGCAGGGGGGAACAGGAGACCCAGTACTTC.

The chain carries TRBV28 and TRBJ2-7, with D hard to call. Germline V gene data show CDR1 as MDHEN and CDR2 as SYDVKM. The CDR3 has 12 residues. V was pared by 5 bases and J by 4 bases, with 9 bases between. As DNA, the CDR3 is TGTGCCAGCAGTCCAAATTTTTACGAGCAGTACTTC. This sequence encodes CASSPNFYEQYF.

This clone occurred a few times. The chain uses TRBV6-5 and TRBJ2-7; 11 positions agree with TRBD2. The V and J ends lost 2 bases and 3 bases, in that order; junction bases with no gene match: 0. The CDR3 has 14 residues. Germline assignment: CDR1 MNHEY and CDR2 SVGAGI. CDR3 bases: TGTGCCAGCAGTTACGGGACTAGCGGCTACGAGCAGTACTTC. Encoded protein: CASSYGTSGYEQYF.

V and J are TRBV7-9 and TRBJ2-5; 7 positions match TRBD1. Unmatched junction bases numbered 1, after V lost 6 bases and J lost 3 bases. The CDR3 covers 12 residues. The germline V gene encodes CDR1 SEHNR and CDR2 FQNEAQ (reference sequence). The CDR3 bases are TGTGCCAGCAGGCAGGGGGAAGAGACCCAGTACTTC. This translates into CASRQGEETQYF. Full variable domain (remainder filled in from reference TRBV7-9 and TRBJ2-5): DTGVSQNPRHKITKRGQNVTFRCDPISEHNRLYWYRQTLGQGPEFLTYFQNEAQLEKSRLLSDRFSAERPKGSFSTLEIQRTEQGDSAMYLCASRQGEETQYFGPGTRLLVL.

The rearrangement links TRBV10-3 to TRBJ2-5; 8 bases fit TRBD2. CDR3 length: 13 amino acids. The junction had 6 bases not matched to a gene; V was cut back by 10 bases and J by 2 bases. CDR1 is ENHRY and CDR2 is SYGVKD in the germline V gene. The CDR3 spells CATRAGVQETQYF. The DNA of the CDR3 is TGTGCCACCAGAGCGGGAGTTCAAGAGACCCAGTACTTC.

The rearrangement links TRBV4-1 to TRBJ1-2, with no clear D. This CDR3 has 14 residues. V gave up 3 bases and J gave up 1 base, with 9 bases separating them. Germline V gene lookup returns CDR1 MGHRA and CDR2 YSYEKL. The CDR3 nucleotides read TGCGCCAGCAGCCAGGAGCCCCTTAACTATGGCTACACCTTC. Translated: CASSQEPLNYGYTF.

The rearrangement links TRBV5-4 to TRBJ2-5; 9 nucleotides agree with TRBD2. This CDR3 has 14 amino acids. Germline CDR1 and CDR2: SGHNT and YYREEE (reference sequence). With 4 bases clipped from V and 4 bases from J, the junction kept 5 bases outside the gene matches. CDR3 bases: TGTGCCAGCAGCCCAGCGGGAGGCGGAGAGACCCAGTACTTC. Translation: CASSPAGGGETQYF.

The CDR3 nucleotides are TGTGCCAGCGGAGACGACAATGAGCAGTTCTTC. Its translation: CASGDDNEQFF. This chain links TRBV7-2 with TRBJ2-1; unclear D gene. Germline V CDR1 and CDR2: SGHTA, FQGNSA. V lost 8 bases, J lost 5 bases, and 7 bases lay in between. The CDR3 is 11 amino acids.